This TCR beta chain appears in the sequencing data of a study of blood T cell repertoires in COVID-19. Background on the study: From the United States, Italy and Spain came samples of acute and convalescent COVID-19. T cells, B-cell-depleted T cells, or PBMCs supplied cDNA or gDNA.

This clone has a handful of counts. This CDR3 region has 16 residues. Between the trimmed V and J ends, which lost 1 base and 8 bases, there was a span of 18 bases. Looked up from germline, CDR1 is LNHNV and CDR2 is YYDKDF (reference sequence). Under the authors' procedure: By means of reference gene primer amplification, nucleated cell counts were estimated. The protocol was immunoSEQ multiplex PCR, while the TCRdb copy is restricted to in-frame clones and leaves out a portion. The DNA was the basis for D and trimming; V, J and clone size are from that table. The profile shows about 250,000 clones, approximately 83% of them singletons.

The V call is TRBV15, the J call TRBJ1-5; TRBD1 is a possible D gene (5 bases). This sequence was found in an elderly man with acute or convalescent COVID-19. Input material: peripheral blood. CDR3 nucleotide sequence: TGTGCCACCAGCAGAGGCTGGGGGGAGGGTGGAGAGCCCCAGCATTTT. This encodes CATSRGWGEGGEPQHF.